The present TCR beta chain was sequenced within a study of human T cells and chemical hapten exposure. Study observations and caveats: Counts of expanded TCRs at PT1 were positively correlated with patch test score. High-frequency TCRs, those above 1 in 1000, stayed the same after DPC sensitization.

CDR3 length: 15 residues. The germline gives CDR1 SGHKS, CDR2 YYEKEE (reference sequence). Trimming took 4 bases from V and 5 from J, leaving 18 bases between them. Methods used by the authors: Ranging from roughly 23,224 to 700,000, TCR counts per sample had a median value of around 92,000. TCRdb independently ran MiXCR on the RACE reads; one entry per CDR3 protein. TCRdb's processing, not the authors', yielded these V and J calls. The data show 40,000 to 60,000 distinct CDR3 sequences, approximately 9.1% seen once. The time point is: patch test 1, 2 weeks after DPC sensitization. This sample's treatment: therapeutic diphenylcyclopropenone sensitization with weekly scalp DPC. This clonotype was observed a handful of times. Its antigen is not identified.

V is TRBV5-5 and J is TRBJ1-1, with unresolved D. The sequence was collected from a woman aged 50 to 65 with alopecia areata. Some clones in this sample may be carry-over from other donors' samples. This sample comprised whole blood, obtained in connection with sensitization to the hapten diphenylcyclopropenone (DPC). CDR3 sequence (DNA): TGTGCCAGCAGCCTGGGTCATGAGCTGGGGACTGAAGCTTTCTTT. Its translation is CASSLGHELGTEAFF.